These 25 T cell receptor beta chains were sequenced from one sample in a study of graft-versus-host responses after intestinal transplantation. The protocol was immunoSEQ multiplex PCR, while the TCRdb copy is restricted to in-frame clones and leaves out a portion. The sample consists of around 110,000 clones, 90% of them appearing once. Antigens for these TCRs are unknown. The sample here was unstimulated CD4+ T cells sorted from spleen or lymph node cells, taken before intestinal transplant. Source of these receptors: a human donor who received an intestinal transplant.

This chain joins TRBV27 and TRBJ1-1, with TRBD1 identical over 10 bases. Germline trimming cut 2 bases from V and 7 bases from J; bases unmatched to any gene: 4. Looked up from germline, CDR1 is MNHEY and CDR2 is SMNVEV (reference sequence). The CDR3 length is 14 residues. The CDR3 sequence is CASSLGDRGVEAFF. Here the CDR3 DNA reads TGTGCCAGCAGTTTAGGGGACAGGGGAGTTGAAGCTTTCTTT.

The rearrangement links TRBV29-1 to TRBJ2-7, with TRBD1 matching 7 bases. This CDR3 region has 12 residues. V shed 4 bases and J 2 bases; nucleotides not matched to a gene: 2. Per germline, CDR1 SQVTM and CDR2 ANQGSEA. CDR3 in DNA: TGCAGCGTTGGAGGGACAGCCTACGAGCAGTACTTC. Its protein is CSVGGTAYEQYF.

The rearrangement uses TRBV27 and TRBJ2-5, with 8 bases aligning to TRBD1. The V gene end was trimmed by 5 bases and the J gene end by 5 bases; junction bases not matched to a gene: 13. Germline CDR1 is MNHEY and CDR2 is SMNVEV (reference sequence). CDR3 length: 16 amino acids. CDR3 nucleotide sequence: TGTGCCAGCAGTCACGCCCCCGGGACAGGAAGTGAGACCCAGTACTTC. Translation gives CASSHAPGTGSETQYF.

The CDR3 sequence: CASSDRGPAGNTIYF. The CDR3 DNA is TGTGCCAGCAGTGATAGGGGGCCTGCTGGAAACACCATATATTTT. J is TRBJ1-3 and V is TRBV2; 7 bases are a match to TRBD1. Germline CDR1 SNHLY, CDR2 FYNNEI. The CDR3 runs 15 residues. The junction had 4 bases not matched to a gene; V was cut back by 3 bases and J by 2 bases.

The CDR3, as DNA: TGTGCCAGCAGCTTGACAGGGGGCGCGAGCTACGAGCAGTACTTC. Amino acids: CASSLTGGASYEQYF. The chain is built from TRBV13 and TRBJ2-7; 10 bases are a match to TRBD1. Germline V gene lookup returns CDR1 PRHDT and CDR2 FYEKMQ (reference sequence). The CDR3 length is 15 residues. Trimming cost V 3 bases and J 3 bases; bases outside gene matches: 5.

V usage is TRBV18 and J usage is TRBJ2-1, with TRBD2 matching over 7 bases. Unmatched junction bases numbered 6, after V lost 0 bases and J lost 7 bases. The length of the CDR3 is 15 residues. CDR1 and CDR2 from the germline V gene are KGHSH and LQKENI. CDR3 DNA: TGTGCCAGCTCACCACCTTCGAGGGGAGGGAATGAGCAGTTCTTC. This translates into CASSPPSRGGNEQFF.

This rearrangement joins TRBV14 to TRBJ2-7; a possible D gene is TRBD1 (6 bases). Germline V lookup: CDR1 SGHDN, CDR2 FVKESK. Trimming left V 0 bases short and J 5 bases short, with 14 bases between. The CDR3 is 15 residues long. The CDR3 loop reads CASSQDVGTRNEQYF. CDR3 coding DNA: TGTGCCAGCAGCCAAGATGTCGGGACAAGGAACGAGCAGTACTTC.

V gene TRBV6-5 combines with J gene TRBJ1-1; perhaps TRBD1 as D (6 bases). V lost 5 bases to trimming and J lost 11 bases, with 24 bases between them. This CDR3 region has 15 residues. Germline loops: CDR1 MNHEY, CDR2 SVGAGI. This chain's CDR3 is CASSPRNRDNLLAFF. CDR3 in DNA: TGTGCCAGCAGTCCAAGAAACCGGGACAACCTGCTGGCTTTCTTT.

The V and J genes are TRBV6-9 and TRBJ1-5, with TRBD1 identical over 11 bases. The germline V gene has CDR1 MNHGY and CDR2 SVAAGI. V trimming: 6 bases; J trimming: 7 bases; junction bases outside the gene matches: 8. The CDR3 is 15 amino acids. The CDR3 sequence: CASSSGQGVGQPQHF. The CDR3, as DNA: TGTGCCAGCAGCTCGGGACAGGGGGTCGGGCAGCCCCAGCATTTT.

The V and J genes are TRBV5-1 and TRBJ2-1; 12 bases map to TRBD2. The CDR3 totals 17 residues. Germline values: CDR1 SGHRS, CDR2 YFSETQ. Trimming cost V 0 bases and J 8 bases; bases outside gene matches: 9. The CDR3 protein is CASSLAGLAGGPYEQFF. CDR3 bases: TGCGCCAGCAGCTTGGCCGGGCTAGCGGGGGGGCCTTATGAGCAGTTCTTC. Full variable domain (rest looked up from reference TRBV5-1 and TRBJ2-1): KAGVTQTPRYLIKTRGQQVTLSCSPISGHRSVSWYQQTPGQGLQFLFEYFSETQRNKGNFPGRFSGRQFSNSRSEMNVSTLELGDSALYLCASSLAGLAGGPYEQFFGPGTRLTVL.

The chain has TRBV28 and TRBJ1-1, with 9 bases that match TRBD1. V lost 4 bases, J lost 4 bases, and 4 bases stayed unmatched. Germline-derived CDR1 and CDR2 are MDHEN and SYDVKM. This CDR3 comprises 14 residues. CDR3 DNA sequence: TGTGCCAGCAGTTCCTACAGGGGGCCCACTGAAGCTTTCTTT. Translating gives CASSSYRGPTEAFF.

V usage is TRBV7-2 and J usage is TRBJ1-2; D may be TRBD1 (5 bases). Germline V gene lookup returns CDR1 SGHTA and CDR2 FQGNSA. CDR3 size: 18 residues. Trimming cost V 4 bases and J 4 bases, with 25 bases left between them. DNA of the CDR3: TGTGCCAGCAGCTCTACAATGCGGACACCCTCTTCCTCCTATGGCTACACCTTC. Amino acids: CASSSTMRTPSSSYGYTF.

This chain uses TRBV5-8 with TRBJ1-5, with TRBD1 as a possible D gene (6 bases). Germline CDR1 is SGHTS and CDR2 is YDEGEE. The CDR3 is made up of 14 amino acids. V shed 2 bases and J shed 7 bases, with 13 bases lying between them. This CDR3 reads CASSFGGARQPQHF. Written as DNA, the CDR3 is TGTGCCAGCAGCTTCGGGGGGGCACGACAGCCCCAGCATTTT.

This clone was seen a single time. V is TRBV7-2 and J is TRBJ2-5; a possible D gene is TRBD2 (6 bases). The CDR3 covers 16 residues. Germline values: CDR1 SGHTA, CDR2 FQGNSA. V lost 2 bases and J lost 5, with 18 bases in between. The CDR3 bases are TGTGCCAGCAGCTTATCGGCAAATGGAGGGGTCGAGACCCAGTACTTC. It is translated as CASSLSANGGVETQYF.

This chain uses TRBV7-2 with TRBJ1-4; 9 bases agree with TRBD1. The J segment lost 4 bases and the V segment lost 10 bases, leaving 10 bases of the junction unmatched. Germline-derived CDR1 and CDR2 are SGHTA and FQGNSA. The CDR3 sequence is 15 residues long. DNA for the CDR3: TGTGCCACCAGGGACAGGGCCTCCTTTAATGAAAAACTGTTTTTT. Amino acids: CATRDRASFNEKLFF.

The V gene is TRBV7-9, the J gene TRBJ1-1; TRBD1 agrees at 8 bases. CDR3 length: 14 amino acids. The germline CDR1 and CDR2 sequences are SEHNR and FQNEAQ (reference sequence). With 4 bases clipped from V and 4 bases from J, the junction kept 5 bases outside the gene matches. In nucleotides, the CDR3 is TGTGCCAGCAGCTCCCGGACAGGGCCCACTGAAGCTTTCTTT. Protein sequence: CASSSRTGPTEAFF.

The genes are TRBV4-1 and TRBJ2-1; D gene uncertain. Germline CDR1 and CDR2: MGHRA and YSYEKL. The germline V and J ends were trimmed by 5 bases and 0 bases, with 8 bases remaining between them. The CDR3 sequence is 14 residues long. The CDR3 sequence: CASSIRSSYNEQFF. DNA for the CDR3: TGCGCCAGCAGCATACGGAGCTCCTACAATGAGCAGTTCTTC.

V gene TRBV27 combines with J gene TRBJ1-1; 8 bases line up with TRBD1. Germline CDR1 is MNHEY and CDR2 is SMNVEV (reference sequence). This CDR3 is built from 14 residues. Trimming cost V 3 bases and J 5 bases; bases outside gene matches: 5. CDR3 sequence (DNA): TGTGCCAGCAGTTTCACAGGGGGGAAAACTGAAGCTTTCTTT. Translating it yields CASSFTGGKTEAFF.

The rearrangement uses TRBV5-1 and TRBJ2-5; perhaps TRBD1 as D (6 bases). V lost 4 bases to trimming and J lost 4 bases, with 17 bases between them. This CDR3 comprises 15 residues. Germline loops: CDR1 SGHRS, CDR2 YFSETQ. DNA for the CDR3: TGCGCCAGCAGCCACGGGACACCGGACCCAGAGACCCAGTACTTC. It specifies CASSHGTPDPETQYF.

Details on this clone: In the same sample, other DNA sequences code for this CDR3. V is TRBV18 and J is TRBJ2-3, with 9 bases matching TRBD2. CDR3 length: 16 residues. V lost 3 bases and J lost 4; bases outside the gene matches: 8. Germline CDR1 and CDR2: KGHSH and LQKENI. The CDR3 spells CASSPVTSGGSDTQYF. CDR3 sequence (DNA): TGTGCCAGCTCACCCGTGACCAGCGGGGGGTCAGATACGCAGTATTTT.

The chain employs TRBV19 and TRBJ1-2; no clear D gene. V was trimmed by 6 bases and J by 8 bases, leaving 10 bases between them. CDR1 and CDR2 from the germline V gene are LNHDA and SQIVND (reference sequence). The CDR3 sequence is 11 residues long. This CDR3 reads CASRVGEGYTF. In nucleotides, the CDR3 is TGTGCCAGTAGAGTCGGGGAGGGCTACACCTTC. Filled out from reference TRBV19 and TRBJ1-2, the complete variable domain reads DGGITQSPKYLFRKEGQNVTLSCEQNLNHDAMYWYRQDPGQGLRLIYYSQIVNDFQKGDIAEGYSVSREKKESFPLTVTSAQKNPTAFYLCASRVGEGYTFGSGTRLTVV.

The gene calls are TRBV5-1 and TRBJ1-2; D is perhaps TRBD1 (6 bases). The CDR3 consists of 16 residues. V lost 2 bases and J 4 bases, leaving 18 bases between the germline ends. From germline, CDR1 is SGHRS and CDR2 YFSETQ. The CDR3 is CASSFSDRTMVYGYTF. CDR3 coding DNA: TGCGCCAGCAGCTTCTCCGACAGGACGATGGTCTATGGCTACACCTTC.

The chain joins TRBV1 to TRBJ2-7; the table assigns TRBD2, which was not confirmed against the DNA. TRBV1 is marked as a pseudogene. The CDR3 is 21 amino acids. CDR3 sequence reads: CTSSQDDGLAGGSSFSYEQYF. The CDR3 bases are TGCACCAGCAGCCAAGATGATGGGCTAGCGGGAGGATCATCATTTTCCTACGAGCAGTACTTC.

CDR3 residues: CASSRLKRTVCASEAFF. In nucleotides, the CDR3 is TGCGCCAGCAGCCGATTGAAGCGCACGGTGTGCGCCTCTGAAGCTTTCTTT. This rearrangement joins TRBV4-3 to TRBJ1-1; no reliable D call. This CDR3 has 17 amino acids. Per the germline V gene, CDR1 is LGHNA and CDR2 is YSLEER. The V and J ends lost 4 bases and 6 bases respectively, with 24 bases between them.

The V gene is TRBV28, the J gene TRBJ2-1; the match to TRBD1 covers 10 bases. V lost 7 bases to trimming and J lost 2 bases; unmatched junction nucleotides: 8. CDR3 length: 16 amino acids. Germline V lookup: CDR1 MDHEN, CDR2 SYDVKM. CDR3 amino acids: CASNPFGQGAYNEQFF. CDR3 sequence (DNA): TGTGCCAGCAACCCTTTTGGACAGGGGGCCTACAATGAGCAGTTCTTC.